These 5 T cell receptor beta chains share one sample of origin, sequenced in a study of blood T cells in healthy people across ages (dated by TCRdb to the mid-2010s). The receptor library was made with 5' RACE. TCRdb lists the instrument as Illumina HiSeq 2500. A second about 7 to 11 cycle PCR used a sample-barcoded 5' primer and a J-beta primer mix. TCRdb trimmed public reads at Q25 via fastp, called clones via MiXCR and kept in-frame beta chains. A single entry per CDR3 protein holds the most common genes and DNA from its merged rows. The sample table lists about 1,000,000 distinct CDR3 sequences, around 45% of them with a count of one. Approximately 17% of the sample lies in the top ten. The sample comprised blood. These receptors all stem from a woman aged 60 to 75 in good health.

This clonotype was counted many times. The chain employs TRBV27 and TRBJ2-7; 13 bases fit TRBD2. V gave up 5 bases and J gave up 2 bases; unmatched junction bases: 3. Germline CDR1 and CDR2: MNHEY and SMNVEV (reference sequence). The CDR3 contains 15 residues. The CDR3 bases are TGTGCCAGCAGTAGGACTAGCGGGAGCACCTACGAGCAGTACTTC. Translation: CASSRTSGSTYEQYF.

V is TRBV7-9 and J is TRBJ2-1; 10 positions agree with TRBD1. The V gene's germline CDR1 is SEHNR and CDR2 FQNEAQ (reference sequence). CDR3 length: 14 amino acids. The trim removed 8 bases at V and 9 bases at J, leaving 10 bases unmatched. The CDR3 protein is CASHGDRGLSEQFF. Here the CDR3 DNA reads TGTGCCAGCCACGGTGACAGGGGGCTGTCTGAGCAGTTCTTC.

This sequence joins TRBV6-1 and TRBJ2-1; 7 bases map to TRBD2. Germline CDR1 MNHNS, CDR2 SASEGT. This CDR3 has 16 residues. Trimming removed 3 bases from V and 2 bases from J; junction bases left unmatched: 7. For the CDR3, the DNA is TGTGCCAGCAGTGATGGGGACGGGAGGACCTACAATGAGCAGTTCTTC. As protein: CASSDGDGRTYNEQFF.

This chain's CDR3 is CASRPTGANVLTF. In DNA, the CDR3 is TGTGCCAGCAGGCCAACTGGGGCCAACGTCCTGACTTTC. The gene calls are TRBV12-3 or TRBV12-4 and TRBJ2-6, with unresolved D. The CDR3 is 13 residues long. Deletions cut 6 bases from V and 2 bases from J, with 5 bases between.

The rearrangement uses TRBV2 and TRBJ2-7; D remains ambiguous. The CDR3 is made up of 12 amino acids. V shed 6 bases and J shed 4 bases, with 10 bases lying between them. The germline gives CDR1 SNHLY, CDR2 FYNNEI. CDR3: CASRIRIYEQYF. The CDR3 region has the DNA TGTGCCAGCAGGATCAGGATTTACGAGCAGTACTTC.